One sample yielded the 26 T cell receptor beta chains listed below, sequenced in a study of graft-versus-host responses after intestinal transplantation (dated by TCRdb to the early 2020s). The library came from the immunoSEQ multiplex PCR assay. TCRdb holds this immuneACCESS table with in-frame rearrangements only. Some clones are missing; in checked studies, unresolved V genes explain under half, and the rest has no known cause. This sample lists 74,000 or so clones; around 93% were detected once. 0.55% to 0.8% of the sample is taken by the ten largest. This material consisted of PBMCs, taken 98 days after intestinal transplantation. The receptors stem from a human patient who received an intestinal transplant, so some T cells may come from the graft donor.

This sequence joins TRBV7-2 and TRBJ2-3, with a tentative D call TRBD1 (6 bases). CDR1 is SGHTA and CDR2 is FQGNSA in the germline V gene. The ends were cut back, 4 bases at V and 3 bases at J, with 20 bases in the middle. The CDR3 extends over 17 amino acids. The CDR3 is CASSSGHPWVETDTQYF. The CDR3 region has the DNA TGTGCCAGCAGCTCGGGACACCCCTGGGTGGAGACAGATACGCAGTATTTT.

The chain uses TRBV7-9 and TRBJ2-3, with 10 bases that match TRBD2. The germline gives CDR1 SEHNR, CDR2 FQNEAQ (reference sequence). The CDR3 extends over 16 amino acids. Trimming cost V 2 bases and J 4 bases; bases outside gene matches: 6. DNA for the CDR3: TGTGCCAGCAGCTTACAAGCGGGAGGGTCAGCAGATACGCAGTATTTT. Translation: CASSLQAGGSADTQYF.

The V call is TRBV7-9, the J call TRBJ1-1; D unresolved. Between the trimmed V and J ends, which lost 11 bases and 1 base, there was a span of 8 bases. The germline gives CDR1 SEHNR, CDR2 FQNEAQ (reference sequence). The CDR3 spans 11 residues. The DNA of the CDR3 is TGTGCCCCCTCCAGGAACACTGAAGCTTTCTTT. This sequence encodes CAPSRNTEAFF.

This chain uses TRBV6-1 with TRBJ2-7; D is undetermined. Germline CDR1 MNHNS, CDR2 SASEGT. Deletions cut 1 base from V and 3 bases from J, with 10 bases between. The CDR3 length is 14 residues. The chain's CDR3 is CASSEVSIDYEQYF. CDR3 nucleotides: TGTGCCAGCAGTGAAGTTTCCATCGACTACGAGCAGTACTTC.

This sequence joins TRBV11-2 and TRBJ2-1; 16 bases agree with TRBD2. The CDR3 contains 16 residues. The junction had 7 bases not matched to a gene; V was cut back by 5 bases and J by 9 bases. Germline CDR1 is SGHAT and CDR2 is FQNNGV. The CDR3 reads CASSPGLAGGFGEQFF. CDR3 bases: TGTGCCAGCAGCCCGGGACTAGCGGGAGGGTTCGGTGAGCAGTTCTTC. Full variable domain (remainder filled in from reference TRBV11-2 and TRBJ2-1): EAGVAQSPRYKIIEKRQSVAFWCNPISGHATLYWYQQILGQGPKLLIQFQNNGVVDDSQLPKDRFSAERLKGVDSTLKIQPAKLEDSAVYLCASSPGLAGGFGEQFFGPGTRLTVL.

This clone was recorded once. The CDR3 reads CASSGQTGANTGELFF. The CDR3, as DNA: TGCGCCAGCAGTGGGCAAACAGGGGCGAACACCGGGGAGCTGTTTTTT. V usage is TRBV10-1 and J usage is TRBJ2-2; 7 nucleotides line up with TRBD1. Germline V gene lookup returns CDR1 WNHNN and CDR2 SYGVQD (reference sequence). V lost 4 bases to trimming and J lost 0 bases; unmatched junction nucleotides: 5. The length of the CDR3 is 16 residues.

The chain has TRBV7-3 and TRBJ1-1; 8 bases map to TRBD1. The CDR3 has 14 amino acids. Germline V gives CDR1 SGHTA, CDR2 FQGTGA. Trimming at V came to 5 bases and at J to 5 bases, leaving 7 bases not matched to a gene. The CDR3 nucleotides read TGTGCCAGCAGCGGGACAGGTTCGGGGACTGAAGCTTTCTTT. This sequence encodes CASSGTGSGTEAFF.

The genes are TRBV2 and TRBJ2-5; D not certain. The CDR3 extends over 11 amino acids. The V end was cut by 7 bases, the J end by 9 bases, with 12 bases between. Germline V gives CDR1 SNHLY, CDR2 FYNNEI. The CDR3 is CASTGGVAQYF. DNA of the CDR3: TGTGCCAGCACAGGTGGGGTTGCCCAGTACTTC.

J is TRBJ2-7 and V is TRBV11-2, with D possibly matching TRBD1 (6 bases). The germline V gene has CDR1 SGHAT and CDR2 FQNNGV. The CDR3 contains 14 residues. V was clipped by 3 bases and J by 3 bases, with 12 bases between them. The CDR3 DNA sequence: TGTGCCAGCAGCTTCTATTCACAGGGCTACGAGCAGTACTTC. Encoded protein: CASSFYSQGYEQYF.

This chain links TRBV6-6 with TRBJ2-7; unclear D gene. Germline V gives CDR1 MNHNY, CDR2 SVGAGI (reference sequence). The CDR3 runs 11 residues. Deletions cut 5 bases from V and 4 bases from J, with 6 bases between. CDR3 bases: TGTGCCAGCAGTGGGCAGTACGAGCAGTACTTC. Translated, it gives CASSGQYEQYF.

This rearrangement joins TRBV7-6 to TRBJ2-1; 10 bases fit TRBD2. Per germline, CDR1 SGHVS and CDR2 FNYEAQ. The CDR3 is 16 residues long. Trimming took 3 bases from V and 4 from J; bases not matched to a gene: 6. The CDR3 protein is CASSFQREGRYNEQFF. The CDR3 DNA reads as TGTGCCAGCAGCTTCCAGCGGGAGGGCCGATACAATGAGCAGTTCTTC.

The chain recombines TRBV10-3 with TRBJ2-5, with 7 bases identical to TRBD1. The J segment lost 1 base and the V segment lost 0 bases, leaving 2 bases of the junction unmatched. The CDR3 is 15 residues long. Germline V CDR1 and CDR2: ENHRY, SYGVKD. The CDR3 DNA reads as TGTGCCATCAGTGAGTCGACAGGGCCCCAAGAGACCCAGTACTTC. Translating it yields CAISESTGPQETQYF.

The chain is built from TRBV6-5 and TRBJ2-2; TRBD1 matches at 9 bases. Per germline, CDR1 MNHEY and CDR2 SVGAGI. J gave up 1 base and V 6 bases, and 3 bases lay outside the gene matches. This CDR3 region has 15 residues. The CDR3 here is CASSSDRGNTGELFF. The CDR3, as DNA: TGTGCCAGCAGCTCGGACAGGGGGAACACCGGGGAGCTGTTTTTT.

The chain uses TRBV5-1 and TRBJ1-1, with 10 bases fitting TRBD1. Trimming cost V 0 bases and J 12 bases; bases outside gene matches: 5. The CDR3 extends over 13 amino acids. CDR1 and CDR2 from the germline V gene are SGHRS and YFSETQ. The CDR3 spells CASSLGTGGATFF. The DNA for the CDR3 is TGCGCCAGCAGCTTGGGGACAGGGGGTGCAACTTTCTTT.

The chain is built from TRBV25-1 and TRBJ1-1; D is perhaps TRBD1 (5 bases). Looked up from germline, CDR1 is MGHDK and CDR2 is SYGVNS. The CDR3 contains 15 residues. Trimming stripped 6 bases from V and 3 bases from J, with 17 bases between. The CDR3 region is CASRPRGVLYTEAFF. CDR3 sequence (DNA): TGTGCCAGCAGGCCCCGAGGGGTCTTGTACACTGAAGCTTTCTTT.

The chain uses TRBV27 and TRBJ2-7; 9 positions agree with TRBD1. The CDR3 has 15 amino acids. Germline trimming cut 6 bases from V and 5 bases from J; bases unmatched to any gene: 11. Germline V lookup: CDR1 MNHEY, CDR2 SMNVEV (reference sequence). In DNA, the CDR3 is TGTGCCAGCAGCCCAACGGGACAGGGACGCCACGAGCAGTACTTC. This sequence encodes CASSPTGQGRHEQYF.

The chain recombines TRBV7-2 with TRBJ1-2; no reliable D call. The CDR3 runs to 15 residues. CDR1 SGHTA and CDR2 FQGNSA come from the germline V gene. V dropped 4 bases and J dropped 1 base, with 13 bases sitting between them. In nucleotides, the CDR3 is TGTGCCAGCAGCTCCTTCGGGATTGGTAACTATGGCTACACCTTC. As protein: CASSSFGIGNYGYTF. Filled out from reference TRBV7-2 and TRBJ1-2, the complete variable domain reads GAGVSQSPSNKVTEKGKDVELRCDPISGHTALYWYRQSLGQGLEFLIYFQGNSAPDKSGLPSDRFSAERTGGSVSTLTIQRTQQEDSAVYLCASSSFGIGNYGYTFGSGTRLTVV.

The chain is built from TRBV5-1 and TRBJ1-5; no reliable D call. Germline V gene sequence: CDR1 SGHRS, CDR2 YFSETQ. The CDR3 consists of 13 residues. With 2 bases removed from V and 3 bases from J, the gap between germline ends came to 6 bases. CDR3 sequence (DNA): TGCGCCAGCAGCTTTAGACCCAATCAGCCCCAGCATTTT. This codes for CASSFRPNQPQHF.

The J gene is TRBJ2-7, the V gene TRBV19; D perhaps matches TRBD1 (6 bases). CDR1 and CDR2 from the germline V gene are LNHDA and SQIVND (reference sequence). The V end was cut by 1 base, the J end by 3 bases, with 13 bases between. The CDR3 covers 15 residues. CDR3 protein: CASSIGTEGGYEQYF. The CDR3 nucleotides read TGTGCCAGTAGTATAGGGACAGAAGGGGGCTACGAGCAGTACTTC.

The CDR3 reads CASSLAHTVAGAYEQYF. For the CDR3, the DNA is TGTGCCAGCAGCTTAGCGCATACCGTAGCGGGAGCCTACGAGCAGTACTTC. This chain links TRBV7-2 with TRBJ2-7; 9 bases line up with TRBD2. The CDR3 covers 17 residues. V gave up 0 bases and J gave up 2 bases; unmatched junction bases: 8. CDR1 is SGHTA, CDR2 FQGNSA, per germline.

The table lists this clone with a count of one. The chain recombines TRBV9 with TRBJ2-1; D is uncertain. The CDR3 is 11 residues long. Germline V gene sequence: CDR1 SGDLS, CDR2 YYNGEE. With 0 bases removed from V and 12 bases from J, the gap between germline ends came to 7 bases. CDR3 in DNA: TGTGCCAGCAGCGTAGCCGGTCGGCAGTTCTTC. This codes for CASSVAGRQFF. The entire variable domain, with the rest obtained from reference TRBV9 and TRBJ2-1, is as follows: DSGVTQTPKHLITATGQRVTLRCSPRSGDLSVYWYQQSLDQGLQFLIQYYNGEERAKGNILERFSAQQFPDLHSELNLSSLELGDSALYFCASSVAGRQFFGPGTRLTVL.

The V call is TRBV11-3, the J call TRBJ2-2; perhaps TRBD2 as D (6 bases). The CDR3 loop spans 15 amino acids. Germline CDR1 and CDR2: SGHNT and YENEEA. V was trimmed by 1 base and J by 1 base, leaving 7 bases between them. The CDR3 DNA reads TGTGCCAGCAGCTTAGGGGGACTGAACACCGGGGAGCTGTTTTTT. It codes for CASSLGGLNTGELFF.

The gene calls are TRBV6-5 and TRBJ2-7; D is tentatively TRBD1 or TRBD2 (5 bases each). V was shortened by 0 bases and J by 0 bases, with 12 bases between the two germline ends. This CDR3 has 16 residues. The germline V gene has CDR1 MNHEY and CDR2 SVGAGI. The DNA for the CDR3 is TGTGCCAGCAGTTACTCTGGGACGGGGCGCTCCTACGAGCAGTACTTC. Protein: CASSYSGTGRSYEQYF.

The chain employs TRBV7-9 and TRBJ1-4, with D possibly TRBD1 on 6 matching bases. This CDR3 spans 16 amino acids. Per germline, CDR1 SEHNR and CDR2 FQNEAQ (reference sequence). Trimming removed 5 bases at V and 8 bases at J, with 21 bases between. This chain's CDR3 is CASSPYPAGHQEKLFF. CDR3 bases: TGTGCCAGCAGCCCGTATCCTGCGGGACATCAAGAAAAACTGTTTTTT.

The chain has TRBV6-5 and TRBJ2-1, with 7 bases fitting TRBD2. The length of the CDR3 is 15 residues. With V trimmed by 2 bases and J by 0 bases, 1 base remained unmatched. The germline CDR1 and CDR2 sequences are MNHEY and SVGAGI. The CDR3: CASSYGGSSYNEQFF. DNA of the CDR3: TGTGCCAGCAGTTACGGCGGGAGCTCCTACAATGAGCAGTTCTTC.

This chain uses TRBV4-2 with TRBJ2-7; a weak D match, TRBD2 (6 bases). The V gene lost 2 bases and the J gene lost 6 bases, with 20 bases spanning the gap. Germline V gene data show CDR1 as LGHNA and CDR2 as YNFKEQ. This CDR3 has 16 residues. CDR3 in DNA: TGTGCCAGCAGCCAATCGGTATGGGGGAGGAGGCGCGAGCAGTACTTC. Translating gives CASSQSVWGRRREQYF.